There are many counts of the clone carrying this TCR beta chain. Antigen: not known. Trimming took 3 bases from V and 3 from J; bases not matched to a gene: 7. This CDR3 has 16 residues. Germline lookup yields CDR1 SNHLY and CDR2 FYNNEI. RNA transcripts yielded amplified TCR beta CDR3 regions. HTBI primers served in a first-round RT-PCR, which a second-round multiplex PCR followed. TCRdb called the multiplex PCR reads again in MiXCR, with one record for every CDR3 protein. The sample includes about 480,000 distinct CDR3 sequences, approximately 15% of them seen just once. The sample belongs to a study of Graves' ophthalmopathy and Graves' hyperthyroidism. Study information: Upon initial diagnosis and before any treatment, peripheral blood was collected.

Study-wide findings and caveats: From stable hyperthyroidism, ophthalmopathy was separated by a 13-signature model with 85% to 90% sensitivity and 75% to 82% specificity.

This receptor was taken from a woman aged 25 to 45 with Graves' ophthalmopathy. Input material: blood. This sequence joins TRBV2 and TRBJ2-2, with TRBD2 identical over 7 bases. CDR3 loop: CASSDPARGDTGELFF. CDR3 coding DNA: TGTGCCAGCAGTGACCCAGCTCGGGGGGACACCGGGGAGCTGTTTTTT.